This T cell receptor beta chain came from a study of T-cell memory formation after mild COVID-19. MiXCR was run by TCRdb on the 5' RACE reads, yielding one entry per CDR3 protein. The sample shows some 310,000 distinct CDR3 sequences, 20% to 25% of them seen only once. Trimming left V 4 bases short and J 4 bases short, with 7 bases between. From germline, CDR1 is SQVTM and CDR2 ANQGSEA. CDR3 length: 11 residues. In this sample, this clonotype turned up a few times. This TCR was sampled from a man aged 18-30 years who had mild COVID-19 (a few samples of this study predate the infection). Cell type and time point are not known. Sequencing used PBMCs or a T cell subset sorted from them (not recorded which). J is TRBJ1-1 and V is TRBV29-1; D gene unclear. For the CDR3, the DNA is TGCAGCGTTGCCCCGATCACTGAAGCTTTCTTT. It encodes CSVAPITEAFF.